The 2 T cell receptor beta chains below come from one sample, sequenced in a study of blood T cells in healthy people across ages. A second roughly 6 to 12 cycle PCR used barcoded and J-beta primers. TCRdb re-called the 5' RACE reads with MiXCR, one entry per CDR3 protein. The sample shows fewer than 1,000,000 distinct CDR3 sequences, around 42% of them seen only once. Specimen: blood. Receptor source: a man aged 60 to 75 in good health.

This clonotype was seen a handful of times. This chain uses TRBV10-3 with TRBJ1-2; a possible D gene is TRBD1 (6 bases). Trimming took off 2 bases at V and 6 bases at J, with 13 bases between the two ends. Germline values: CDR1 ENHRY, CDR2 SYGVKD. This CDR3 has 14 amino acids. The CDR3 DNA is TGTGCCATCAGTGAGACAGGGTCGGGAAATGGCTACACCTTC. Translating gives CAISETGSGNGYTF.

This clonotype turned up a few times. A read error may account for a junction end that differs from germline. V gene TRBV7-7 combines with J gene TRBJ2-2, with D tentatively TRBD1 or TRBD2 (5 bases each). In germline, CDR1 is SSHAT, CDR2 FNYEAQ (reference sequence). This CDR3 contains 15 residues. This chain's CDR3 is CASSPRGYGTGELFF. DNA for the CDR3: TGTGCTAGCAGCCCGAGGGGTTATGGGACCGGGGAGCTGTTTTTT. Filled out from reference TRBV7-7 and TRBJ2-2, the complete variable domain reads GAGVSQSPRYKVTKRGQDVTLRCDPISSHATLYWYQQALGQGPEFLTYFNYEAQPDKSGLPSDRFSAERPEGSISTLTIQRTEQRDSAMYRCASSPRGYGTGELFFGEGSRLTVL.